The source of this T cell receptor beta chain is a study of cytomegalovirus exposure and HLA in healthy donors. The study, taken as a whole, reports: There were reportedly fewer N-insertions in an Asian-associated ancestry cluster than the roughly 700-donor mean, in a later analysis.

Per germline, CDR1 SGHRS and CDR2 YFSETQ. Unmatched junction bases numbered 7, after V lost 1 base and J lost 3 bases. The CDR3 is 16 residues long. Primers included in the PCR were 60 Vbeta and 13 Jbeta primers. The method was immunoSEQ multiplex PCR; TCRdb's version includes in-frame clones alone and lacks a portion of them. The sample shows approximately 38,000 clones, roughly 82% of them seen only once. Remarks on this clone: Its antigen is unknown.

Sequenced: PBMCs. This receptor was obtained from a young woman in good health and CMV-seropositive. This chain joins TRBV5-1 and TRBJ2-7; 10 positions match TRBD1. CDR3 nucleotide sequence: TGCGCCAGCAGCTTGCAGTCCGGGACAGGGGTCTACGAGCAGTACTTC. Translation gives CASSLQSGTGVYEQYF.